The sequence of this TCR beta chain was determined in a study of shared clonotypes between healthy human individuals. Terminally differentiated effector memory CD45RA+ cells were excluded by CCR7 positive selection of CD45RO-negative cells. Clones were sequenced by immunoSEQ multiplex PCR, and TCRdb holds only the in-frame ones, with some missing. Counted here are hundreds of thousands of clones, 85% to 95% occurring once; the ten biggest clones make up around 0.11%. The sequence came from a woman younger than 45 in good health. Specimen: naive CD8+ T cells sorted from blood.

Here the CDR3 reads CASSQDPIVVEQYF. The DNA for the CDR3 is TGCGCCAGCAGCCAAGATCCCATTGTAGTCGAGCAGTACTTC. The genes are TRBV4-1 and TRBJ2-7; D ambiguous. Germline CDR1 and CDR2: MGHRA and YSYEKL. The CDR3 consists of 14 residues. The V end was cut by 0 bases, the J end by 6 bases, with 12 bases between.